Listed below are T cell receptor beta chains from one sample, sequenced in a study of blood T cells in healthy people across ages. Each CDR3 protein gets one entry after TCRdb re-called the 5' RACE reads with MiXCR. The table lists 540,000 or so distinct CDR3 sequences, roughly 43% of them singletons, with about 22% in the top ten. The sample taken for sequencing was blood. Every receptor here comes from an elderly man in good health. The CDR3 runs from the conserved cysteine through the conserved F or W. A D gene is named only where the DNA matches it firmly. Only some rows state a clone size, as once, few, many or a class for expanded clones.

d_call j_call clone_size v_call cdr3_nt cdr3_aa
TRBD1 TRBJ2-1 few TRBV4-2 TGTGCCAGCAGCCAAGCGACAGGGGACAATGAGCAGTTCTTC CASSQATGDNEQFF
NA TRBJ2-1 few TRBV7-3 TGTGCCAGCAGCTTCGGACTGGAAAATGAGCAGTTCTTC CASSFGLENEQFF
TRBD2 TRBJ2-3 NA TRBV27 TGTGCCAGCAGCCCCGGGACTATAACGGAGTATTTT CASSPGTITEYF
NA TRBJ2-1 NA TRBV4-3 TGCGCCAGCAGCCAAGATTTACTAGGGTCCTACAATGAGCAGTTCTTC CASSQDLLGSYNEQFF
NA TRBJ2-3 NA TRBV4-3 TGCGCCAGCAGCCAGGAACGGGCCACAGATACGCAGTATTTT CASSQERATDTQYF
NA TRBJ2-7 few TRBV20-1 TGCAGTGCTGGGGGGGCTAGAGCCTACGAGCAGTACTTC CSAGGARAYEQYF
TRBD1 TRBJ1-1 NA TRBV7-2 TGTGCCAGCAGCCGAGGGGGCACAGGGCTCACTGAAGCTTTCTTT CASSRGGTGLTEAFF
NA TRBJ2-6 few TRBV29-1 TGCAGCGTACAGCTTTCTGGGGCCAACGTCCTGACTTTC CSVQLSGANVLTF
NA TRBJ2-5 NA TRBV20-1 TGCAGTGCTAGAGAGGGCCCCCTCGAGGAGACCCAGTACTTC CSAREGPLEETQYF
NA TRBJ1-2 NA TRBV7-9 TGTGCCAGCAGCGGGACGATCCGGTATGGCTACACCTTC CASSGTIRYGYTF
NA TRBJ2-7 NA TRBV20-1 TGCAGTGCTAGTTTTACTAGGAGTGGGGCCTACGAGCAGTACTTC CSASFTRSGAYEQYF
NA TRBJ1-2 few TRBV7-2 TGTGCCAGCAGCCGGAAGGGGGTTGTCGGCTACACCTTC CASSRKGVVGYTF
TRBD2 TRBJ2-7 NA TRBV4-2 TGTGCCAGCAGCCAAGCACGACTAGCGGGAATCGTCTACGAGCAGTACTTC CASSQARLAGIVYEQYF
NA TRBJ2-5 few TRBV7-3 TGTGCCAGCAGCTTAGTTGGGGGGTGGAAAGAGACCCAGTACTTC CASSLVGGWKETQYF
NA TRBJ2-3 once TRBV6-2/TRBV6-3 TGTGCCAGCAGCCAACGGACGGCGGGCCCAGATACGCAGTATTTT CASSQRTAGPDTQYF
NA TRBJ1-6 NA TRBV6-4 TGTGCCAGCAGGGTGACAGGAGATAATTCACCCCTCCACTTT CASRVTGDNSPLHF
NA TRBJ1-4 NA TRBV30 TGTGCCTGGAGTGTACGTGGAGAAAAACTGTTTTTT CAWSVRGEKLFF
TRBD2 TRBJ2-3 few TRBV13 TGTGCCAGCAGCAACGAAGGGACTAGCGGGAGAACCGCAGATACGCAGTATTTT CASSNEGTSGRTADTQYF
TRBD2 TRBJ2-1 NA TRBV3-1 TGTGCCAGCAGCCAATCCCTTTCGACTAGCGGGATCCCCCGAGAGCAGTTCTTC CASSQSLSTSGIPREQFF
NA TRBJ2-7 NA TRBV6-5 TGTGCCAGCAGTAAACTTGGGGGGCGCTCGAACAATGAGCAGTACTTC CASSKLGGRSNNEQYF
NA TRBJ1-2 NA TRBV3-1 TGTGCCAGCAGTAGGTTAGGGGTGAACTATGGCTACACCTTC CASSRLGVNYGYTF
TRBD2 TRBJ2-3 many TRBV29-1 TGCAGCGTGCTGACTAGCGGGGCAGATACGCAGTATTTT CSVLTSGADTQYF
NA TRBJ1-6 few TRBV2 TGTGCCACCCACGGGGGGACAAGAAATTCACCCCTCCACTTT CATHGGTRNSPLHF
TRBD2 TRBJ2-3 NA TRBV29-1 TGCAGCTTCAAGCGGGGGGGCCCAGATACGCAGTATTTT CSFKRGGPDTQYF
NA TRBJ1-5 NA TRBV27 TGTGCCAGCAGGGCTCTGAGGGACGGAGTGAGAGCTCGGCCCCAGCATTTT CASRALRDGVRARPQHF
TRBD1 TRBJ2-1 many TRBV7-2 TGTGCCAGCAGCCCCGGGACAGGGGGCTACAATGAGCAGTTCTTC CASSPGTGGYNEQFF
NA TRBJ1-1 NA TRBV10-3 TGTGCCATCAGCACGGACAACACCCCTGAAGCTTTCTTT CAISTDNTPEAFF
NA TRBJ1-6 NA TRBV5-5 TGTGCCAGCAGCTTAGACGACCGCTTATCACCCCTCCACTTT CASSLDDRLSPLHF
NA TRBJ2-5 few TRBV12-3/TRBV12-4 TGTGCCAGCAGTTTCCAGGGGGGCCAAGAGACCCAGTACTTC CASSFQGGQETQYF